This T cell receptor (beta chain) was retrieved from a study of beta chain features in type 1 diabetes. Overall study findings and caveats: The naive, central memory and Treg TCRB repertoires showed an apparent similarity that was greater among patients than among healthy donors. TCRB CDR3s from Type 1 diabetes patients were moderately but significantly shorter in all four CD4+ subsets.

In the case of this clone: Its antigen is still unknown.

The CDR3 spans 14 residues. With V trimmed by 4 bases and J by 3 bases, 4 bases remained unmatched. Per germline, CDR1 SGHTA and CDR2 FQGNSA. Each of the CD4+ naive, central memory, regulatory and stem cell-like memory populations was sorted via CD45RO/CCR7/CD25/CD127/CD95/CD27. Reverse transcribing all isolated RNA meant expressed TCRB transcripts were sequenced. Repertoires were generated with immunoSEQ multiplex PCR, while TCRdb's copy carries only in-frame clones and drops some. The table includes under 350,000 clones, less than 30% detected once. Source material: naive CD4+ T cells from blood. This receptor was taken from a woman aged 30 to 39 with type 1 diabetes. The chain carries TRBV7-2 and TRBJ1-2, with TRBD1 matching 8 bases. This chain's CDR3 is CASSSGQEDYGYTF. Here the CDR3 DNA reads TGTGCCAGCAGCTCGGGACAGGAAGACTATGGCTACACCTTC.